A selection of T cell receptor beta chains follows, all from one sample in a study of neurological immune-mediated disorders. TCRdb redid the calling of the 5' RACE reads with MiXCR, one entry per CDR3 protein. The sample lists 43,000 or so distinct CDR3 sequences; approximately 13% were seen once. The sequencing input was PBMCs. The receptors were sampled from a man younger than 40 in good health. CDR3s include the opening cysteine and the closing phenylalanine or tryptophan. Each record gives: V gene, clone size, J gene, D gene, CDR3 protein, CDR3 DNA. The D gene is left open where the match is weak. Clone size, where shown, is once, few, many, or a class for clones that have expanded.

>TRBV28|many|TRBJ2-5|TRBD2
CASSSPASGYSAQYF
TGTGCCAGCAGTTCCCCGGCTAGCGGTTACTCGGCCCAGTACTTC
>TRBV27|.|TRBJ2-4|.
CATYIAKKIQYF
TGTGCCACCTACATAGCCAAAAAAATTCAGTACTTC
>TRBV20-1|many|TRBJ2-7|.
CSARGASGKFYEQYF
TGCAGTGCTAGGGGGGCCAGCGGGAAATTCTACGAGCAGTACTTC
>TRBV7-6|many|TRBJ2-2|.
CASSSEVPGELFF
TGTGCCAGCAGCTCGGAGGTCCCCGGGGAGCTGTTTTTT
>TRBV9|many|TRBJ2-3|.
CASRGVSTDTQYF
TGTGCCAGCAGGGGTGTCAGCACAGATACGCAGTATTTT
>TRBV27|many|TRBJ1-2|.
CASTRTGGYYGYTF
TGTGCCAGCACCAGGACGGGAGGGTACTATGGCTACACCTTC
>TRBV3-1|few|TRBJ2-1|.
CASSQEGEGVTINEQFF
TGTGCCAGCAGCCAAGAGGGCGAGGGGGTAACGATCAATGAGCAGTTCTTC
>TRBV7-3|many|TRBJ2-1|TRBD2
CASSSREGGYNEQFF
TGTGCCAGCAGCTCGCGGGAGGGGGGGTACAATGAGCAGTTCTTC
>TRBV5-5|few|TRBJ2-1|TRBD1
CASSVEWTGIGEQFF
TGTGCCAGCAGCGTGGAGTGGACAGGGATCGGTGAGCAGTTCTTC
>TRBV20-1|many|TRBJ2-7|TRBD2
CSARERGDRAYEQYF
TGCAGTGCTAGAGAGCGGGGGGACCGGGCCTACGAGCAGTACTTC
>TRBV20-1|many|TRBJ2-3|TRBD2
CSARGTSNTDTQYF
TGCAGTGCTAGGGGGACTAGCAACACAGATACGCAGTATTTT
>TRBV14|.|TRBJ2-6|.
CASTPRGGEPLWDFSGANVLTF
TGTGCCAGCACCCCCCGGGGAGGTGAACCCCTCTGGGACTTCTCTGGGGCCAACGTCCTGACTTTC
>TRBV18|.|TRBJ2-7|.
CASQTQAGDEQYF
TGTGCCAGCCAAACCCAAGCAGGGGACGAGCAGTACTTC
>TRBV21-1|many|TRBJ2-4|.
CARGHIAKNIQYF
TGTGCCAGGGGGCATATAGCCAAAAACATTCAGTACTTC
>TRBV29-1|many|TRBJ2-1|.
CSVGPGQRGEQFF
TGCAGCGTGGGTCCGGGACAACGGGGTGAGCAGTTCTTC
>TRBV29-1|many|TRBJ1-2|.
CSVENPAWYVGIYGYTF
TGCAGCGTTGAAAACCCTGCTTGGTATGTGGGGATATATGGCTACACCTTC
>TRBV30|many|TRBJ2-2|.
CAWSIGNTGELFF
TGTGCCTGGAGTATCGGGAACACCGGGGAGCTGTTTTTT
>TRBV29-1|few|TRBJ1-2|.
CSVEGSEFGYTF
TGCAGCGTTGAAGGGAGCGAATTTGGCTACACCTTC
>TRBV5-6|many|TRBJ2-5|.
CASSPSDLQETQYF
TGTGCCAGCAGCCCTTCGGACCTTCAAGAGACCCAGTACTTC
>TRBV7-9|many|TRBJ2-7|TRBD1
CASSPLQGQGSYEQYF
TGTGCCAGCAGCCCATTACAGGGACAGGGGTCCTACGAGCAGTACTTC
>TRBV3-1|many|TRBJ2-1|.
CASSQRVSSSYNEQFF
TGTGCCAGCAGCCAACGTGTCTCAAGCTCCTACAATGAGCAGTTCTTC
>TRBV7-9|many|TRBJ2-1|.
CASSFWGREYNEQFF
TGTGCCAGCAGCTTTTGGGGGAGAGAGTACAATGAGCAGTTCTTC
>TRBV29-1|many|TRBJ2-1|TRBD1
CSADSGGNRLGEQFF
TGCAGCGCTGATTCAGGGGGCAACCGGTTGGGTGAGCAGTTCTTC
>TRBV6-5|many|TRBJ1-2|.
CASIGAGAESDYGYTF
TGTGCCAGCATTGGTGCAGGGGCTGAATCCGACTATGGCTACACCTTC
>TRBV7-2|many|TRBJ2-7|TRBD2
CASSLDWGTSGTSGEQYF
TGTGCCAGCAGCTTAGATTGGGGGACTAGCGGGACTTCTGGCGAGCAGTACTTC
>TRBV5-1|.|TRBJ2-1|.
CASSSRALGDEQFF
TGCGCCAGCAGCTCCCGGGCCCTGGGGGATGAGCAGTTCTTC
>TRBV15|many|TRBJ2-1|.
CATSRVGGQSYNEQFF
TGTGCCACCAGCAGAGTGGGGGGACAATCCTACAATGAGCAGTTCTTC
>TRBV10-3|few|TRBJ1-2|TRBD1
CAIMGQGSGYTF
TGTGCCATCATGGGACAGGGATCTGGCTACACCTTC
>TRBV9|many|TRBJ2-7|.
CASSTQGSYEQYF
TGTGCCAGCAGCACCCAGGGTTCCTACGAGCAGTACTTC
>TRBV3-1|many|TRBJ2-3|.
CASSQVYGSTDTQYF
TGTGCCAGCAGCCAAGTATATGGGTCCACAGATACGCAGTATTTT
>TRBV15|many|TRBJ2-3|TRBD2
CATSKSGDGTDTQYF
TGTGCCACCAGCAAGAGCGGGGACGGCACAGATACGCAGTATTTT
>TRBV7-2|many|TRBJ2-6|TRBD1
CASSLGFWQGESSGANVLTF
TGTGCCAGCAGCTTAGGTTTTTGGCAGGGGGAATCCTCTGGGGCCAACGTCCTGACTTTC
>TRBV5-1|many|TRBJ2-7|.
CASSFEALSYEQYF
TGCGCCAGCAGCTTTGAAGCTCTCTCCTACGAGCAGTACTTC
>TRBV20-1|many|TRBJ2-5|.
CSARAPRKETQYF
TGCAGTGCTAGGGCCCCGAGGAAAGAGACCCAGTACTTC
>TRBV5-1|.|TRBJ1-4|.
CASSFRQASTNEKLFF
TGCGCCAGCAGCTTTCGACAGGCATCAACTAATGAAAAACTGTTTTTT
>TRBV11-2|.|TRBJ2-3|TRBD2
CASSLEGREGVDTQYF
TGTGCCAGCAGCTTAGAGGGGCGGGAGGGGGTAGATACGCAGTATTTT
>TRBV2|many|TRBJ1-5|TRBD1
CASSWTGSQPQHF
TGTGCCAGCAGTTGGACAGGGTCCCAGCCCCAGCATTTT
>TRBV11-2|.|TRBJ2-5|.
CASSLIWGPQETQYF
TGTGCCAGCAGCTTAATTTGGGGGCCTCAAGAGACCCAGTACTTC
>TRBV9|many|TRBJ2-7|.
CASSRDTGYEQYF
TGTGCCAGCAGCCGTGATACAGGCTACGAGCAGTACTTC
>TRBV7-2|many|TRBJ2-3|.
CASSESYTQYF
TGTGCCAGCAGCGAGAGTTATACGCAGTATTTT
>TRBV11-2|many|TRBJ2-1|.
CASSLEAGEQFF
TGTGCCAGCAGCTTAGAGGCGGGTGAGCAGTTCTTC
>TRBV7-9|many|TRBJ1-1|.
CASSLMGQANTEAFF
TGTGCCAGCAGCTTAATGGGACAAGCGAACACTGAAGCTTTCTTT
>TRBV29-1|.|TRBJ2-3|.
CSAGFDTQYF
TGCAGCGCCGGCTTCGATACGCAGTATTTT
>TRBV5-1|.|TRBJ2-1|TRBD2
CADSLDGLDLGNEQFF
TGCGCCGACAGCTTGGACGGACTAGACCTGGGCAATGAGCAGTTCTTC
>TRBV5-6|many|TRBJ1-2|TRBD1
CASSRDRDPGYTF
TGTGCCAGCAGCCGGGACAGGGACCCCGGCTACACCTTC
>TRBV5-1|many|TRBJ2-5|.
CASSRGEGLKTQYF
TGCGCCAGCAGTAGGGGTGAGGGATTGAAGACCCAGTACTTC
>TRBV14|.|TRBJ2-1|TRBD2
CASSRELAVYNEQFF
TGTGCCAGCAGCCGCGAACTAGCGGTTTACAATGAGCAGTTCTTC
>TRBV5-1|many|TRBJ2-7|.
CASSLDPTGNYEQYF
TGCGCCAGCAGCTTGGACCCAACAGGGAACTACGAGCAGTACTTC
>TRBV5-1|many|TRBJ2-3|.
CASSPPLSGADTQYF
TGCGCCAGCAGCCCTCCTCTGAGTGGGGCAGATACGCAGTATTTT
>TRBV6-5|.|TRBJ2-3|.
CASSPPGEDTQYF
TGTGCCAGCAGCCCCCCAGGAGAAGATACGCAGTATTTT
>TRBV27|.|TRBJ2-7|TRBD1
CASTLTGSNEQYF
TGTGCCAGCACGCTGACAGGGTCCAACGAGCAGTACTTC
>TRBV7-2|large|TRBJ1-2|.
CASSSNIVYGYTF
TGTGCCAGCAGCTCAAATATCGTCTATGGCTACACCTTC
>TRBV2|many|TRBJ2-2|.
CASRKGREAGELFF
TGTGCCAGCAGGAAGGGGAGAGAAGCGGGGGAGCTGTTTTTT
>TRBV5-4|many|TRBJ1-2|.
CASTPGLSSYGYTF
TGTGCCAGCACCCCGGGTCTCAGTTCCTATGGCTACACCTTC
>TRBV7-8|.|TRBJ2-7|.
CASSPGDSYEQYF
TGTGCCAGCAGCCCGGGGGACAGCTACGAGCAGTACTTC
>TRBV7-2|.|TRBJ2-2|.
CSSSLLGGGGELFF
TGCTCCAGCAGCTTATTAGGTGGTGGCGGGGAGCTGTTTTTT
>TRBV28|few|TRBJ2-7|.
CASSRGGQYF
TGTGCCAGCAGCCGTGGGGGGCAGTACTTC